This entry is about one TCR beta chain. These data are taken from a study of shared clonotypes between healthy human individuals. V was clipped by 1 base and J by 3 bases; unmatched bases: 3. This CDR3 region has 15 residues. Germline assignment: CDR1 SGHVS and CDR2 FNYEAQ. Sequenced by immunoSEQ multiplex PCR; TCRdb stores in-frame clones only, minus some. Of about 2.3 million clones in the sample, roughly 93% are singletons; the top ten hold under 0.45%. The sequence came from a man between 18 and 35 years old in good health. Some clones in this sample may be carry-over from other donors' samples. This rearrangement joins TRBV7-6 to TRBJ1-1, with TRBD1 identical over 9 bases. Sequences were obtained from naive CD4+ T cells from PBMCs. Subset specified: CD45RA+ positively selected. CDR3 loop: CASSLETGGHTEAFF. In DNA, the CDR3 is TGTGCCAGCAGCTTAGAGACAGGGGGTCACACTGAAGCTTTCTTT.